Sequencing of this TCR beta chain was carried out in a study of blood T cell repertoires in COVID-19. The V end was cut by 2 bases, the J end by 6 bases, with 15 bases between. Germline V gene sequence: CDR1 SGDLS, CDR2 YYNGEE. The CDR3 has 14 amino acids. Only in-frame clones appear in the TCRdb table, and some are missing; sequencing was by immunoSEQ multiplex PCR. The table shows about 120,000 clones, with around 80% occurring only once. The receptor was isolated from a man between 60 and 75 years old with active or convalescent COVID-19. The rearrangement uses TRBV9 and TRBJ2-7; TRBD2 might be the D (5 bases). Sample: peripheral blood. The CDR3 nucleotides are TGTGCCAGCAGCGTTGGCGGACTCGCCGGCGAGCAGTACTTC. This encodes CASSVGGLAGEQYF.